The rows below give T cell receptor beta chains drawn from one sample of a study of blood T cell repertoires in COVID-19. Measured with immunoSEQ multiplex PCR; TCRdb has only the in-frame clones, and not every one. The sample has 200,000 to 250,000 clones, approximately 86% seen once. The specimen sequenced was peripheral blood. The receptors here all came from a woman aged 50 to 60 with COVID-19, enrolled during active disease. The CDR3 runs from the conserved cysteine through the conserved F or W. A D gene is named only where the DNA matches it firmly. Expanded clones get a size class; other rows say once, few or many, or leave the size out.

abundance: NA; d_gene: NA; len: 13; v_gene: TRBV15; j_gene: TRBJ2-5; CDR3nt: TGTGCCACCAAAAAGAGGTTCCAAGAGACCCAGTACTTC; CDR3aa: CATKKRFQETQYF
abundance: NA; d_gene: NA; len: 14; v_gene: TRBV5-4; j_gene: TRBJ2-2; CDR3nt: TGTGCCAGCAGGACTTGGGGGGGGCCCGGGGAGCTGTTTTTT; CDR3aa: CASRTWGGPGELFF
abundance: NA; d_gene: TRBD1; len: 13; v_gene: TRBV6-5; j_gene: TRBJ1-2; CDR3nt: TGTGCCAGCAGCGCTACAGGGGGCTATGGCTACACCTTC; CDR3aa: CASSATGGYGYTF
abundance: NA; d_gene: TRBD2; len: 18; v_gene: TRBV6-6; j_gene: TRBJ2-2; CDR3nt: TGTGCCAGCAGTCGACCCTTGGGACTAGCGGGGAACACCGGGGAGCTGTTTTTT; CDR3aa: CASSRPLGLAGNTGELFF
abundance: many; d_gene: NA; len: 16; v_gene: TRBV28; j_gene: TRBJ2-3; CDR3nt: TGTGCCAGCAGTTTAAAGGGGGGGGGCCGCACAGATACGCAGTATTTT; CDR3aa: CASSLKGGGRTDTQYF
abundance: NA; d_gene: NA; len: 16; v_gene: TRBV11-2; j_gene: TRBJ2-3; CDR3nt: TGTGCCAGCAGCTTACTACCGTCCCAGGGCAGAGATACGCAGTATTTT; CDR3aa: CASSLLPSQGRDTQYF
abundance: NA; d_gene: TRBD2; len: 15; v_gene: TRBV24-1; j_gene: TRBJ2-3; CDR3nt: TGTGCCACCAGTGTGGCGGGGGGGCCGACAGATACGCAGTATTTT; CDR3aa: CATSVAGGPTDTQYF
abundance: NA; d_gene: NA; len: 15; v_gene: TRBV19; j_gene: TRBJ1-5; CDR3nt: TGTGCCAGTAGTATACAGGCCGCTAGCAATCAGCCCCAGCATTTT; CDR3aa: CASSIQAASNQPQHF
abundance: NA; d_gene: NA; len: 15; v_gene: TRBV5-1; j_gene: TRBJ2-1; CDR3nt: TGCGCCAGCAGCTTCGAACAGAGTAACTACAATGAGCAGTTCTTC; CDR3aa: CASSFEQSNYNEQFF
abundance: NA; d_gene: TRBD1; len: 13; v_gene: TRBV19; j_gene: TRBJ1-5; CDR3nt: TGTGCCAGTAGTCCGACAGGGAATCAGCCCCAGCATTTT; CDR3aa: CASSPTGNQPQHF
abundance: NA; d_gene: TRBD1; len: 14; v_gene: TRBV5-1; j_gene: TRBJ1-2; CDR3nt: TGCGCCAGCAGCTTGAGGGACAGCGACTATGGCTACACCTTC; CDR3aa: CASSLRDSDYGYTF
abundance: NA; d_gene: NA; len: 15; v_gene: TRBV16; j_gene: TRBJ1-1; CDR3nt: TGTGCCAGCAGCCAATCTTATAGTCCTGACACTGAAGCTTTCTTT; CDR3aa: CASSQSYSPDTEAFF
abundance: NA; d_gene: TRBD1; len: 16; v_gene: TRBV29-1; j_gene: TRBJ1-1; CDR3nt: TGCAGCGTTGAGAGGGACAGGGGGCTCCCCAGCACTGAAGCTTTCTTT; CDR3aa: CSVERDRGLPSTEAFF
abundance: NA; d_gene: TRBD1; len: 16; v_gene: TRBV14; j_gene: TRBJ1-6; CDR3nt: TGTGCCAGCAGCCTAAGGGGTGGGACAGGGAATTCACCCCTCCACTTT; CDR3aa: CASSLRGGTGNSPLHF
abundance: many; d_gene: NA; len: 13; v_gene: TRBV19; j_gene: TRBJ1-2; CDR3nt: TGTGCCAGTAGTATAACCCAGTTATATGGCTACACCTTC; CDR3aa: CASSITQLYGYTF
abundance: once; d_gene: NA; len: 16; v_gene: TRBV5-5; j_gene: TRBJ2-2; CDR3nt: TGTGCCAGCAGCTTCGCTGCAGGGTTGAATACCGGGGAGCTGTTTTTT; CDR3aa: CASSFAAGLNTGELFF
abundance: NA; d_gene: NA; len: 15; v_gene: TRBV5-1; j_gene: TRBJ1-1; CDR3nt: TGCGCCAGCAGCCCGAAGACGACAGGGAACACTGAAGCTTTCTTT; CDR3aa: CASSPKTTGNTEAFF
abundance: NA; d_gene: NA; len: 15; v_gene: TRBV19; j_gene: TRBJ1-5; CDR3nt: TGTGCCAGTAGTATGGGACACCTTAGCAATCAGCCCCAGCATTTT; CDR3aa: CASSMGHLSNQPQHF
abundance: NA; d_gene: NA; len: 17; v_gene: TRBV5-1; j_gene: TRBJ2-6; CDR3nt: TGCGCCAGTCTAAACCGGGACACACGCTCTGGGGCCAACGTCCTGACTTTC; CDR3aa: CASLNRDTRSGANVLTF
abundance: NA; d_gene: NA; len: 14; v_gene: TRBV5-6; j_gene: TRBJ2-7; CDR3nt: TGTGCCAGCAGCTTGGGACTACACTCCTACGAGCAGTACTTC; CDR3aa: CASSLGLHSYEQYF
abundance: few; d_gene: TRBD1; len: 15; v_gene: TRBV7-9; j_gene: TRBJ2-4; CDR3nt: TGTGCCAGCAGCTTATCGGGACAGGGACGCAACATTCAGTACTTC; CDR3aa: CASSLSGQGRNIQYF
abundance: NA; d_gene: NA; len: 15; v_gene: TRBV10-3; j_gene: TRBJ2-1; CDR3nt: TGTGCCATCAGTGAGTCGCAGGGGCTTTACAATGAGCAGTTCTTC; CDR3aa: CAISESQGLYNEQFF
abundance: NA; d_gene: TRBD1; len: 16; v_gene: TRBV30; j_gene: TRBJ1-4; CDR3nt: TGTGCCTGGAGTGAAGGAACGGGACAGGGTAATGAAAAACTGTTTTTT; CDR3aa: CAWSEGTGQGNEKLFF
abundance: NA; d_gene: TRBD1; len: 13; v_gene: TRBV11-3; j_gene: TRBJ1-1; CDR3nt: TGTGCCAGCGCCCAGGGGGCGACCACTGAAGCTTTCTTT; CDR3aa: CASAQGATTEAFF
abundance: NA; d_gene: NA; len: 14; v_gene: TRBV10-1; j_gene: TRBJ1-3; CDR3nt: TGCGCCAGCAGACCCGACAGCTCTGGAAACACCATATATTTT; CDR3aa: CASRPDSSGNTIYF
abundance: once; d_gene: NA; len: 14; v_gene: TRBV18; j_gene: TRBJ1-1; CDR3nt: TGTGCCAGCTCTCCGCTGAGGGCGAACACTGAAGCTTTCTTT; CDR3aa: CASSPLRANTEAFF
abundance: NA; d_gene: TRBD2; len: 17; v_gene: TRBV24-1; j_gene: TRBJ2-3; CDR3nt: TGTGCCACCAGTGTCTGGACTAGTTCGGCTAGCACAGATACGCAGTATTTT; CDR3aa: CATSVWTSSASTDTQYF
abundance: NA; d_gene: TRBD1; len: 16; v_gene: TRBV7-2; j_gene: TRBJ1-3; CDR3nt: TGTGCCAGCAGCCCAGGGGGCGCGAGATCTGGAAACACCATATATTTT; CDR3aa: CASSPGGARSGNTIYF
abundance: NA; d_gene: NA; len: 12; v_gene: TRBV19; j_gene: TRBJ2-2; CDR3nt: TGTGCCAGTACTAGGGAGTGGAGGGAGCTGTTTTTT; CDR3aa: CASTREWRELFF
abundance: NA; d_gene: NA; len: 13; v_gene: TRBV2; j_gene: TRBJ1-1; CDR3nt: TGTGCCAGCATTGGCCGCGGGCGGGTTGAAGCTTTCTTT; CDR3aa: CASIGRGRVEAFF
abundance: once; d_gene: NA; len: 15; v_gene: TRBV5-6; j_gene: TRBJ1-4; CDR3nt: TGTGCCAGCAGCTCCAACGAGGAAGGGGTTGAAAAACTGTTTTTT; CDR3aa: CASSSNEEGVEKLFF
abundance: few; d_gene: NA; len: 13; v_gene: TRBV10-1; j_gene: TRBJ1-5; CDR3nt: TGCGCCAGCAGTGGGACAACAGATCAGCCCCAGCATTTT; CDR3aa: CASSGTTDQPQHF
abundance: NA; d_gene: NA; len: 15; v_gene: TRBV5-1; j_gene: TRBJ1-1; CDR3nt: TGCGCCAGCAGGATTTCAGGAGGAGGGAACACTGAAGCTTTCTTT; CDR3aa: CASRISGGGNTEAFF
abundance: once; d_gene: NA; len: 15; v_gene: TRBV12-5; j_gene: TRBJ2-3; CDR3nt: TGTGCTAGTGGTTTGCCCCAGGGTTTCACAGATACGCAGTATTTT; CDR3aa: CASGLPQGFTDTQYF
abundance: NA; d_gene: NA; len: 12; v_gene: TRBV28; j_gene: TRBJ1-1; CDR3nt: TGTGCCAGCATCGGGGGAAACACTGAAGCTTTCTTT; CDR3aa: CASIGGNTEAFF
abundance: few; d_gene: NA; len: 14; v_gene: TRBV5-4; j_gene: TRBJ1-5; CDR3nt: TGTGCCAGCAGCTTGGCAGGGAACGGGCAGCCCCAGCATTTT; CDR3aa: CASSLAGNGQPQHF
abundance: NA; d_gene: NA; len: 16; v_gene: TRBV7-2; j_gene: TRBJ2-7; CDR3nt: TGTGCCAGCAGCTTATTCTTCGCGGGACAGCCCTACGAGCAGTACTTC; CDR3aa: CASSLFFAGQPYEQYF
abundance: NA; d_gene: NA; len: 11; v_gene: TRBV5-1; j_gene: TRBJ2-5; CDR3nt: TGCGCCAGCGACTCTGGAGAGACCCAGTACTTC; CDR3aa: CASDSGETQYF
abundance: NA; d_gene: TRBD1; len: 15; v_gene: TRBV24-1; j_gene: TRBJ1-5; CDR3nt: TGTGCCACCGCCACAGGGGTATCGAGCAATCAGCCCCAGCATTTT; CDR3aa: CATATGVSSNQPQHF
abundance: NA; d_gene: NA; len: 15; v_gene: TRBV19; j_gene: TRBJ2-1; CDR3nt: TGTGCCAGTAGTAGGGTTGAGGGATTCTACAATGAGCAGTTCTTC; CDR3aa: CASSRVEGFYNEQFF
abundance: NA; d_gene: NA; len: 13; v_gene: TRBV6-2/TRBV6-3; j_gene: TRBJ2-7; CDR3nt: TGTGCCAGCAGTTACTCGACAGGCTACGAGCAGTACTTC; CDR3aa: CASSYSTGYEQYF
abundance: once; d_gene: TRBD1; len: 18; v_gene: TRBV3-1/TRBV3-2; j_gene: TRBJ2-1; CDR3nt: TGTGCCAGCAGCCTAGGGACAGGGGGCCTCCGAGGCTACAATGAGCAGTTCTTC; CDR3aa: CASSLGTGGLRGYNEQFF
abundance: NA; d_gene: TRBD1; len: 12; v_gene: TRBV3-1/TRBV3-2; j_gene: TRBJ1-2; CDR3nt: TGTGCCAGCAGCTTGACAGGGGTCGGCTACACCTTC; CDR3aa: CASSLTGVGYTF
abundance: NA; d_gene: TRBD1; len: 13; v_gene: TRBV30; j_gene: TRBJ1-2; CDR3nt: TGTGCCGCTCTGGGACAGCCTAACTATGGCTACACCTTC; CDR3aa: CAALGQPNYGYTF
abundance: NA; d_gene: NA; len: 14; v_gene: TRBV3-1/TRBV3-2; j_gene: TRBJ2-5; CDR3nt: TGTGCCAGCAGCCAGTACGGCGGAGTGGAGACCCAGTACTTC; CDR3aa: CASSQYGGVETQYF
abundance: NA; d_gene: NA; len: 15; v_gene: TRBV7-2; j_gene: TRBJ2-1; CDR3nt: TGTGCCAGCAGCTTATTGAGGGGGGGAACCAATGAGCAGTTCTTC; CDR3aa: CASSLLRGGTNEQFF
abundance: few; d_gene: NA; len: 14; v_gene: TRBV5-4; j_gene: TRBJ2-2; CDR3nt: TGTGCCAGCAGCTTGCCTGGGGGGACCGGGGAGCTGTTTTTT; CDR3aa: CASSLPGGTGELFF
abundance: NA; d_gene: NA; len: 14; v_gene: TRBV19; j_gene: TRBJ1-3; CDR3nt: TGTGCCAGTAGTATCCGGGGGTACGGAAACACCATATATTTT; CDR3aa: CASSIRGYGNTIYF
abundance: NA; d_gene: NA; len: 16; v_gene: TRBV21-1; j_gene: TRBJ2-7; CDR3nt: TGTGCCAGCAGCAAAGAGTGCCCGGTTGGAGCTTACGAGCAGTACTTC; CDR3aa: CASSKECPVGAYEQYF
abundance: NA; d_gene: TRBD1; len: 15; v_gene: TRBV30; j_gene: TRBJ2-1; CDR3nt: TGTGCCTGGAGTGTACTGGGACAGGGAAACTATGAGCAGTTCTTC; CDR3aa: CAWSVLGQGNYEQFF
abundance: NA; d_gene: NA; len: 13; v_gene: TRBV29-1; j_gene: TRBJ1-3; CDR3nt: TGCAGCGTTTACCCGACAGATGGAAACACCATATATTTT; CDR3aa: CSVYPTDGNTIYF
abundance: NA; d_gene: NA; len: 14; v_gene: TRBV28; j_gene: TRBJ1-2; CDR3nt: TGTGCCAGCAGTTTCCCACAGGGATACTATGGCTACACCTTC; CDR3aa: CASSFPQGYYGYTF
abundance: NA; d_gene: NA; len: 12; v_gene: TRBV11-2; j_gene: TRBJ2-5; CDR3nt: TGTGCCAGCAGCTTCCGAGGGGAGACCCAGTACTTC; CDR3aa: CASSFRGETQYF
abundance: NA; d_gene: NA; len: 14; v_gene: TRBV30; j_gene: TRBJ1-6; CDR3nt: TGTGCCTGGACAGGTAGCTCCTATAATTCACCCCTCCACTTT; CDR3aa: CAWTGSSYNSPLHF
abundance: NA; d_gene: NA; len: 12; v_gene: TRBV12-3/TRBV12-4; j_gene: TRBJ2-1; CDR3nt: TGTGCCAGCACCACTCTCTACAATGAGCAGTTCTTC; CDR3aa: CASTTLYNEQFF
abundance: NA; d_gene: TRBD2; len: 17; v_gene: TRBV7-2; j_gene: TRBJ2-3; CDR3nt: TGTGCCAGCAGCTTAGGCGGGGCGGGGGGGCGCACAGATACGCAGTATTTT; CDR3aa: CASSLGGAGGRTDTQYF